These T cell receptor beta chains were read from a single sample in a study of T cells expressing NK-cell markers. TCRdb processed the 5' RACE reads again and assigns one entry to each CDR3 protein, with no DNA. The clone table shows some 600,000 distinct CDR3 sequences, with the ten largest holding roughly 3.4%. The source material was blood T cells: a sorted CD56 or NKG2C T cell subset, CD4+ or CD8+ T cells, or bulk PBMC T cells (not recorded which). The receptors stem from a man aged 18 to 35 in good health. CDR3s include the opening cysteine and the closing phenylalanine or tryptophan.

J gene,V gene,CDR3 protein
TRBJ2-3,TRBV20-1,CSARDPSRLAASTDTQYF
TRBJ2-1,TRBV15,CATSSDYANNEQFF
TRBJ2-1,TRBV4-2,CASSQDLTSLGEQFF
TRBJ2-3,TRBV20-1,CSARDFYRGHTDTQYF
TRBJ2-7,TRBV20-1,CSARGRRDPFTVQYF
TRBJ1-3,TRBV11-2,CASSSWGLSSGNTIYF
TRBJ2-1,TRBV4-1,CASSQVLADLNEQFF
TRBJ2-3,TRBV7-8,CASHSWDEKDTQYF
TRBJ1-5,TRBV5-5,CASSKGAGAAQPQHF
TRBJ2-5,TRBV15,CATSRLAGIGQETQYF
TRBJ2-2,TRBV5-1,CASSSGPQGLTGELFF
TRBJ2-5,TRBV18,CASSSRTDQETQYF
TRBJ1-3,TRBV29-1,CSDPQGALSGNTIYF
TRBJ2-1,TRBV7-9,CASSAQGQGQFF
TRBJ2-3,TRBV5-1,CASSYTSGTATDTQYF
TRBJ1-1,TRBV27,CASSGGLGTEAFF
TRBJ2-5,TRBV20-1,CSAVTTEFQETQYF
TRBJ1-1,TRBV2,CASKWGAELNTEAFF
TRBJ2-1,TRBV4-2,CASSQDRALSSYNEQFF
TRBJ2-5,TRBV5-5,CASSLQGIYPGETQYF
TRBJ2-7,TRBV10-3,CATKRTGNYEQYF
TRBJ1-1,TRBV5-1,CASSAGGGGRNTEAFF
TRBJ2-5,TRBV10-3,CAISEPPGLAGGPETQYF
TRBJ1-1,TRBV6-5,CASSYSKAASMNTEAFF